The present T cell receptor (beta chain) was sequenced within a study of molecular identifiers for immune sequencing clone quantification. Study-level results: Clones above 20 RNA copies contained over 99% of effector molecules and under 1% of naive molecules.

On this clonotype itself: Its cognate antigen is unknown.

Sorting selected naive CD8 T cells with a CD8+CD4-CCR7+CD45RA+ phenotype. MiXCR, run by TCRdb on the PCR reads, gives a single entry per CDR3 protein. Of more than 450,000 distinct CDR3 sequences in the sample, around 25% were seen once. The CDR3 has 16 residues. V lost 1 base, J lost 6 bases, and 16 bases lay in between. The TCR sequence derives from a human donor in good health. Some libraries in this study had Jurkat cell RNA spiked in. The chain has TRBV12-3 or TRBV12-4 and TRBJ2-1; the D gene could be TRBD1 or TRBD2 (5 bases each). The sample was naive CD8+ T cells from blood, with Jurkat cell RNA spiked in. The subset denotes: FACS-sorted CD8+CD4-CCR7+CD45RA+ naive T cells. Written as DNA, the CDR3 is TGTGCCAGCAGTTTAGGGGATTGGGGGTTGGCCAATGAGCAGTTCTTC. Its protein is CASSLGDWGLANEQFF.